A selection of T cell receptor beta chains follows, all from one sample in a study of blood T cell repertoires in COVID-19. TCRdb keeps only in-frame clones here, not all; method: immunoSEQ multiplex PCR. Of 250,000 to 300,000 clones listed, around nine tenths were seen once; the top ten hold 0.9% to 1.2%. Sequenced input: PBMCs or T cells enriched from blood (not recorded which). These receptors all come from a woman aged 30 to 39 who had recovered from COVID-19. Both conserved end residues are part of each CDR3. Only some rows state a clone size, as once, few, many or a class for expanded clones.

v_call | clone_size | cdr3_aa
TRBV27 | - | CASSLYPPTEAFF
TRBV29-1 | - | CSVTLLGGSYNEQFF
TRBV7-6 | once | CASSLSGRGTSNYGYTF
TRBV21-1 | - | CASSMWREDSHNQPQHF
TRBV11-2 | few | CASSLVQGRNEQFF
TRBV6-2/TRBV6-3 | - | CASSPAGSEQFF
TRBV7-2 | - | CASSLLRGLSPLHF
TRBV19 | - | CATRGQSYEQYF
TRBV27 | - | CASSSYRQGDEKLFF
TRBV24-1 | - | CATRNSGTGDEGNQPQHF
TRBV6-5 | - | CASSRTSGLYEQYF
TRBV7-8 | - | CASSSAPGGTGGYTF
TRBV5-1 | - | CASSLVGTANSPLHF
TRBV11-1 | - | CASGGDRGVTGELFF
TRBV5-6 | - | CASSAKNHEQYF
TRBV9 | - | CASSFYYSGLINNEQFF
TRBV30 | - | CAWRDRDTTYEQYF
TRBV7-6 | - | CASSLNSGALGSEQFF
TRBV18 | - | CASSAGQPKSSGNTIYF
TRBV2 | - | CASSLRGEGFYEKLFF
TRBV28 | - | CASSRQGFDSPLHF
TRBV5-4 | - | CASSPRTGTSTDTQYF
TRBV19 | - | CASSMSRGLSAFF
TRBV10-1 | - | CASSVESKNTEAFF
TRBV12-2 | - | CASREDRVQADEQFF
TRBV6-5 | - | CASSYWGVDTGELFF
TRBV28 | - | CASSLGGGQTSSGNTIYF
TRBV30 | - | CAYKRGMNTEAFF
TRBV10-1 | few | CASSVGLDTGELFF
TRBV19 | - | CASSTRTGGYSGANVLTF
TRBV27 | - | CASSLSARGEQYF
TRBV7-2 | - | CASSLASLYEQYF
TRBV28 | once | CASSTYAGYGYTF
TRBV5-1 | - | CASSLGQPTNYGYTF
TRBV19 | - | CASSISNTEAFF
TRBV10-3 | - | CAISDQSAGGIGETQYF
TRBV28 | - | CASSRAGLAGSYNEQFF
TRBV4-3 | - | CASSQEARQSRGYTF
TRBV28 | - | CASSPGVRTRPYEQYF
TRBV5-5 | - | CASSLGTEFIQYF
TRBV28 | - | CASSINQPQHF
TRBV30 | once | CAWSPLDYSYEQYF
TRBV19 | - | CASRRFQGPQETQYF
TRBV4-1 | - | CASSYGLADSNEQFF
TRBV7-2 | - | CASSRTSVYEQYF
TRBV11-3 | - | CASSSRTSGSDNEQFF